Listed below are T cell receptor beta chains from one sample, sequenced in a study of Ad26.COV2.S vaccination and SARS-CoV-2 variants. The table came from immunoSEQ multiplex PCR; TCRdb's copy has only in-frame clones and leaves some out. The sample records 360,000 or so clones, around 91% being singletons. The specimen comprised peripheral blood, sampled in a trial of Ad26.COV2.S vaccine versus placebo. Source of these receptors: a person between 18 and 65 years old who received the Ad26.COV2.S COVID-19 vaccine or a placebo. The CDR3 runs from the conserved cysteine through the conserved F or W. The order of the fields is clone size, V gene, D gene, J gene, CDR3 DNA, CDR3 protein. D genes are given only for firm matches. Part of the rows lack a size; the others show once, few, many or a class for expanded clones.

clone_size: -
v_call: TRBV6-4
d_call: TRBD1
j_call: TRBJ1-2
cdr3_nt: TGTGCCAGCAAATTGACAGGGGGCGAACAAGGCTACACCTTC
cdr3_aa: CASKLTGGEQGYTF

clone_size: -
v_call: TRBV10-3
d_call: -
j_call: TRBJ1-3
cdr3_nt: TGTGCCGGAGGGGGGACGTCTGGAAACACCATATATTTT
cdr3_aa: CAGGGTSGNTIYF

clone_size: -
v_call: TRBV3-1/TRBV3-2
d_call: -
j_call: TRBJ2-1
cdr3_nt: TGTGCCAGCAGCCAAGAGGGGCGGGACAATGAGCAGTTCTTC
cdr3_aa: CASSQEGRDNEQFF

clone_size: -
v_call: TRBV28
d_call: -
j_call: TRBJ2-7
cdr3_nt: TGTGCCAGCAGTTTTTCTGCTTACGAGCAGTACTTC
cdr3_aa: CASSFSAYEQYF

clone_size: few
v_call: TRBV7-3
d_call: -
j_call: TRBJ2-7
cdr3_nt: TGTGCCAGCAGCTTATACGCCGGATACGAGCAGTACTTC
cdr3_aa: CASSLYAGYEQYF

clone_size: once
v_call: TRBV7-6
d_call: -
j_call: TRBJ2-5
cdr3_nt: TGTGCCAGCAGCGATGGGAGGGGGCGGAGAGGTTGGGAGACCCAGTACTTC
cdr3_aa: CASSDGRGRRGWETQYF

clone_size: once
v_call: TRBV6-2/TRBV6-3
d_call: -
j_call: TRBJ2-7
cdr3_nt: TGTGCCAGCAGTCCCCGAGGGATCCAAAGTTACGAGCAGTACTTC
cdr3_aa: CASSPRGIQSYEQYF

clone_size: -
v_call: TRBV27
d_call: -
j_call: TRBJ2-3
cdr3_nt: TGTGCCAGCAGTTTAATTGCGGGCCAGGGACACACAGATACGCAGTATTTT
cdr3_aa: CASSLIAGQGHTDTQYF

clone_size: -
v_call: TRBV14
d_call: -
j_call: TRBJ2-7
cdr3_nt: TGTGCCAGCAGCCAAATCGGGGGCGGACGTTCTACCTACGAGCAGTACTTC
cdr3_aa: CASSQIGGGRSTYEQYF

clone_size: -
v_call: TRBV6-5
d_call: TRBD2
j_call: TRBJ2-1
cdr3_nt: TGTGCCAGCAGTTACGGGGCTAGCGGGAAATACGAGCAGTTCTTC
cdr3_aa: CASSYGASGKYEQFF

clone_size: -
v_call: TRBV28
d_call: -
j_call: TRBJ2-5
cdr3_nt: TGTGCCAGCAGACCACAGGGAGGGGAGGAGACCCAGTACTTC
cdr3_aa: CASRPQGGEETQYF

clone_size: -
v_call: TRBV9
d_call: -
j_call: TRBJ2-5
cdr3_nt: TGTGCCAGCAGCGGCTCTCTGGGGGAGACCCAGTACTTC
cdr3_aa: CASSGSLGETQYF

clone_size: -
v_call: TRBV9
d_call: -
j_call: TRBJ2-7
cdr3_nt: TGTGCCAGCAGCGAAGGTCGCGGGACAGCACCTCGGCAGTACTTC
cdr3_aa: CASSEGRGTAPRQYF

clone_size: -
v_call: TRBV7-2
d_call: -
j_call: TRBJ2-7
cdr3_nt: TGTGCCAGCAGCCTGGACAGCTCCTACGAGCAGTACTTC
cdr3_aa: CASSLDSSYEQYF

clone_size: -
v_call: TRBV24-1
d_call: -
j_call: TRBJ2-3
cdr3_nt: TGTGCCACCAGTGATTTCGGGGCGGGGCAGGCAGATACGCAGTATTTT
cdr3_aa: CATSDFGAGQADTQYF

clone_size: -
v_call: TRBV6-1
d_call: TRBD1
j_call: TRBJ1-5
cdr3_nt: TGTGCCAGCAGTGAGAGAGGGACAGGGGGCATGGGGGTAAATCAGCCCCAGCATTTT
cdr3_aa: CASSERGTGGMGVNQPQHF

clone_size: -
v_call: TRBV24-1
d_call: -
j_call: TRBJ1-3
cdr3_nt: TGTGCCACCAGCCCCGGGACATTCCCCTCTGGAAACACCATATATTTT
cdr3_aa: CATSPGTFPSGNTIYF

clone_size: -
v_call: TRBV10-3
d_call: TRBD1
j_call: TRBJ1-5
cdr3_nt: TGTGCCATCAGTGAGACAGGGGGGAATCAGCCCCAGCATTTT
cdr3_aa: CAISETGGNQPQHF

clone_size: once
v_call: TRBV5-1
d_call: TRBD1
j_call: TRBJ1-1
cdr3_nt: TGCGCCAGCAGCCCGCGGACAGGAGCGATCACTGAAGCTTTCTTT
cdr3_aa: CASSPRTGAITEAFF

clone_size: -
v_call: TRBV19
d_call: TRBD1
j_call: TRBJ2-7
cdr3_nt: TGTGCCAGTAGTACCCCCGGGACAGAAATCTACGAGCAGTACTTC
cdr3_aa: CASSTPGTEIYEQYF

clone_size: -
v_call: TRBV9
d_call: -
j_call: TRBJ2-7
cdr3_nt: TGTGCCAGCAGCCCTGGGGTTCCCTACGAGCAGTACTTC
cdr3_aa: CASSPGVPYEQYF

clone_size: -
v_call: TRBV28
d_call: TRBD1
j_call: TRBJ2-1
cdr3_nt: TGTGCCAGCAGTTTGCCTCAGGGGGCAAGGCACAATGAGCAGTTCTTC
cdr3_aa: CASSLPQGARHNEQFF

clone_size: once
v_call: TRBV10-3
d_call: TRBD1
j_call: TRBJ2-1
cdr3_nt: TGTGCCATCAGTGATACCAGGGGGAGAAGGAATGAGCAGTTCTTC
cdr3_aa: CAISDTRGRRNEQFF

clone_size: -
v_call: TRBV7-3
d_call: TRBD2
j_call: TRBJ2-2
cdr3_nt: TGTGCCAGCAGCTCGTTAGCGGGATCTACCGGGGAGCTGTTTTTT
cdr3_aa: CASSSLAGSTGELFF

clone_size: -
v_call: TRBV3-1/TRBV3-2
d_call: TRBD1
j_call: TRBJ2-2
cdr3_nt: TGTGCCAGCAGCCAAGTGGGACAGGGGACCGGGGAGCTGTTTTTT
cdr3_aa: CASSQVGQGTGELFF

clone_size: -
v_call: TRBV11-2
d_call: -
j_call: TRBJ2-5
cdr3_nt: TGTGCCAGCAGCTTAGGTGGCCATAATTTGGAGACCCAGTACTTC
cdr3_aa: CASSLGGHNLETQYF

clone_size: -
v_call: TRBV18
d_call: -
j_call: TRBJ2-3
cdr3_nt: TGTGCCAGCTCCCCCGGCACAGATACGCAGTATTTT
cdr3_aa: CASSPGTDTQYF

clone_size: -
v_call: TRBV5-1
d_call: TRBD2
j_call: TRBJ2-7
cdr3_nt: TGCGCCAGCAGCTTGGTTAGCGGGAGTCCCTCGGAGCAGTACTTC
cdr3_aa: CASSLVSGSPSEQYF

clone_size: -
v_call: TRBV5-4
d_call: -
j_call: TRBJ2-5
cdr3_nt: TGTGCCAGCAGCTCCGTCCGACAACCCACAGAGACCCAGTACTTC
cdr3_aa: CASSSVRQPTETQYF

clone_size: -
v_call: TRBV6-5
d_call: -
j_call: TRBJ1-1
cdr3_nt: TGTGCCAGCAGTACCCGGGGTAGGGGCACTGAAGCTTTCTTT
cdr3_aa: CASSTRGRGTEAFF

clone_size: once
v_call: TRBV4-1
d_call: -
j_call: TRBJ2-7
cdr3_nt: TGCGCCAGCAGTCGATCGTATAGCTACTCCTACGAGCAGTACTTC
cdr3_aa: CASSRSYSYSYEQYF

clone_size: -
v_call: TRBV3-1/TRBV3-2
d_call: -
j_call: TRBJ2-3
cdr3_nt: TGTGCCAGCAGCCAATTCGTAGCGGATGCCACAGATACGCAGTATTTT
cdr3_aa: CASSQFVADATDTQYF

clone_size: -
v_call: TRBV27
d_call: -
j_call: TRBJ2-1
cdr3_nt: TGTGCCAGCAGTTTCGGGGGCCCTTACAATGAGCAGTTCTTC
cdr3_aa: CASSFGGPYNEQFF

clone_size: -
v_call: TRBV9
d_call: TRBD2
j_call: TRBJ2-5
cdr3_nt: TGTGCCAGCAGCGAGGACGGGAGGGCCTGGGAGACCCAGTACTTC
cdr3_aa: CASSEDGRAWETQYF

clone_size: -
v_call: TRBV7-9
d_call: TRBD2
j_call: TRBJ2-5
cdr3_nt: TGTGCCAGCAGCTTACTAGCGGCTAAAGAGACCCAGTACTTC
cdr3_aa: CASSLLAAKETQYF